The 21 T cell receptor beta chains reported below all come from one sample, sequenced in a study of T cell responses to AZD1222 COVID-19 vaccine. Assay used: immunoSEQ multiplex PCR; TCRdb lists only in-frame clones, some missing. The sample has about 72,000 clones, 80% to 90% seen once. Specimen: peripheral blood, collected 28 days after the second AZD1222 dose. The receptors derive from an adult who received the AZD1222 COVID-19 vaccine.

This rearrangement joins TRBV7-2 to TRBJ2-7, with 7 positions matching TRBD2. J lost 7 bases, V lost 5 bases, and 5 bases had no gene match. The CDR3 sequence is 12 residues long. The germline V gene has CDR1 SGHTA and CDR2 FQGNSA. CDR3 in amino acids: CASSRDYREQYF. The CDR3 coding sequence is TGTGCCAGCAGCCGGGACTACCGAGAGCAGTACTTC. The full variable domain, in which reference TRBV7-2 and TRBJ2-7 provide the parts outside the CDR3, is GAGVSQSPSNKVTEKGKDVELRCDPISGHTALYWYRQSLGQGLEFLIYFQGNSAPDKSGLPSDRFSAERTGGSVSTLTIQRTQQEDSAVYLCASSRDYREQYFGPGTRLTVT.

The chain combines TRBV28 with TRBJ1-3; D is possibly TRBD1 (5 bases). This CDR3 has 15 amino acids. From germline, CDR1 is MDHEN and CDR2 SYDVKM. V lost 7 bases and J 8 bases, leaving 21 bases between the germline ends. The CDR3 reads CASTSLDWGVHTIYF. CDR3 sequence (DNA): TGTGCCAGCACCTCCCTGGATTGGGGGGTACACACCATATATTTT.

The rearrangement uses TRBV27 and TRBJ2-7; D is possibly TRBD1 (6 bases). Germline values: CDR1 MNHEY, CDR2 SMNVEV (reference sequence). V gave up 5 bases and J gave up 7 bases, with 18 bases separating them. This CDR3 contains 14 residues. CDR3 sequence (DNA): TGTGCCAGCAGTCGACCCGACAGGACGGGAGAGCAGTACTTC. It translates to CASSRPDRTGEQYF.

The V and J genes are TRBV19 and TRBJ1-5, with D maybe TRBD1 (5 bases). The CDR3 runs to 13 residues. The V end lost 7 bases, the J end lost 5 bases, and 12 bases lay between the germline ends. Germline CDR1 and CDR2: LNHDA and SQIVND (reference sequence). The CDR3 DNA sequence: TGTGCCAGTACAATCCGGGGCCATCAGCCCCAGCATTTT. It codes for CASTIRGHQPQHF.

The V gene is TRBV6-1, the J gene TRBJ1-4; 9 nucleotides line up with TRBD1. In germline, CDR1 is MNHNS, CDR2 SASEGT. The CDR3 extends over 17 amino acids. The trim removed 0 bases at V and 6 bases at J, leaving 8 bases unmatched. CDR3 residues: CASSEAQSGTGYEKLFF. The CDR3 DNA reads as TGTGCCAGCAGTGAAGCTCAATCCGGGACAGGGTATGAAAAACTGTTTTTT.

CDR3: CASNLVGDTEAFF. The CDR3 DNA sequence: TGTGCCAGCAACCTAGTCGGAGACACTGAAGCTTTCTTT. The V and J genes are TRBV19 and TRBJ1-1; D unclear. The germline V gene encodes CDR1 LNHDA and CDR2 SQIVND (reference sequence). Trimming removed 9 bases from V and 3 bases from J, with 14 bases in between. The length of the CDR3 is 13 residues.

The chain carries TRBV20-1 and TRBJ2-5, with D uncertain. The CDR3 runs 10 residues. Trimming pared 3 bases from V and 5 bases from J, leaving 4 bases between. The germline CDR1 and CDR2 sequences are DFQATT and SNEGSKA (reference sequence). CDR3 region: CSASPETQYF. In DNA form, the CDR3 reads TGCAGTGCTAGTCCCGAGACCCAGTACTTC.

CDR3 DNA: TGTGCCAGCACCAGATACCCCACTGAAGCTTTCTTT. Its translation: CASTRYPTEAFF. The chain is built from TRBV11-3 and TRBJ1-1; D gene uncertain. The CDR3 has 12 residues. From germline, CDR1 is SGHNT and CDR2 YENEEA. Trimming shortened V by 7 bases and J by 4 bases, and 10 bases separated the two germline ends. The whole variable domain, remainder taken from reference TRBV11-3 and TRBJ1-1, is EAGVVQSPRYKIIEKKQPVAFWCNPISGHNTLYWYLQNLGQGPELLIRYENEEAVDDSQLPKDRFSAERLKGVDSTLKIQPAELGDSAVYLCASTRYPTEAFFGQGTRLTVV.

As DNA, the CDR3 is TGTGCCAGCAGCTTAGTTAATCAGCCCCAGCATTTT. Protein: CASSLVNQPQHF. The chain has TRBV7-9 and TRBJ1-5; D not resolved. V lost 1 base, J lost 4 bases, and 2 bases lay in between. The CDR3 has 12 amino acids. Germline lookup yields CDR1 SEHNR and CDR2 FQNEAQ (reference sequence). Looking up the rest from reference TRBV7-9 and TRBJ1-5 gives the full variable domain: DTGVSQNPRHKITKRGQNVTFRCDPISEHNRLYWYRQTLGQGPEFLTYFQNEAQLEKSRLLSDRFSAERPKGSFSTLEIQRTEQGDSAMYLCASSLVNQPQHFGDGTRLSIL.

V usage is TRBV2 and J usage is TRBJ1-1, with a weak D call TRBD1 (5 bases). Germline V gene lookup returns CDR1 SNHLY and CDR2 FYNNEI. V was pared by 0 bases and J by 12 bases, with 17 bases between. The CDR3 has 14 amino acids. The CDR3 region has the DNA TGTGCCAGCAGTGAAGCCCGGGGTGGGGGTAAGACTTTCTTT. It yields the protein CASSEARGGGKTFF.

V is TRBV4-1 and J is TRBJ2-3; D possibly corresponds to TRBD2 (7 bases). CDR3 length equals 16 residues. The V end lost 3 bases, the J end lost 0 bases, and 13 bases lay between the germline ends. Germline CDR1 is MGHRA and CDR2 is YSYEKL. DNA of the CDR3: TGCGCCAGCAGCCACACTCGGGGGGCTAGCACAGATACGCAGTATTTT. This sequence encodes CASSHTRGASTDTQYF.

The chain is built from TRBV6-2 or TRBV6-3 and TRBJ1-4; 7 nucleotides agree with TRBD1. The CDR3 extends over 14 amino acids. Germline CDR1 reads MNHEY; CDR2 reads SVGEGT. The junction had 10 bases not matched to a gene; V was cut back by 4 bases and J by 11 bases. CDR3 coding DNA: TGTGCCAGCAGTTTTGCAGGGGGATTTCCCAAACTGTTTTTT. Amino acid sequence: CASSFAGGFPKLFF.

The chain has TRBV2 and TRBJ2-7; D remains unclear. Germline CDR1 is SNHLY and CDR2 is FYNNEI. The CDR3 has 12 amino acids. The germline V and J ends were trimmed by 1 base and 6 bases, with 7 bases remaining between them. This CDR3 is CASSEGGLEQYF. CDR3 DNA: TGTGCCAGCAGTGAAGGCGGCCTCGAGCAGTACTTC.

The sample holds a few counts of this clone. The chain carries TRBV7-8 and TRBJ1-5; tentative D call: TRBD1 (5 bases). The CDR3 is 14 residues long. Germline assignment: CDR1 SGHVS and CDR2 FQNEAQ. V lost 5 bases to trimming and J lost 7 bases, with 15 bases between them. The CDR3 DNA reads TGTGCCAGCAGCCCCCGAGGGCGGGGGCAGCCCCAGCATTTT. This encodes CASSPRGRGQPQHF.

The chain uses TRBV29-1 and TRBJ2-5, with unresolved D. This CDR3 is built from 13 residues. CDR1 is SQVTM and CDR2 is ANQGSEA in the germline V gene. V lost 2 bases, J lost 3 bases, and 10 bases lay in between. The CDR3 loop is CSVEMVAKETQYF. In DNA, the CDR3 is TGCAGCGTTGAAATGGTGGCTAAAGAGACCCAGTACTTC.

The rearrangement joins TRBV11-1 to TRBJ2-7; D is uncertain. CDR1 and CDR2 from the germline V gene are SGHAT and FQDESV (reference sequence). This CDR3 has 15 amino acids. Trimming removed 5 bases from V and 0 bases from J, with 14 bases in between. This chain's CDR3 is CASSAKTRSSYEQYF. The CDR3 region has the DNA TGTGCCAGCAGCGCGAAGACAAGGAGCTCCTACGAGCAGTACTTC.

The chain combines TRBV3-1 (or the pseudogene TRBV3-2) with TRBJ2-1; either TRBD1 or TRBD2 may supply D (5 bases each). There are 15 residues in the CDR3. Germline V gene data show CDR1 as LGHDT and CDR2 as YNNKEL (reference sequence). Trimming cost V 1 base and J 9 bases, with 16 bases left between them. DNA for the CDR3: TGTGCCAGCAGCCAAGCGGGGCTAGGTGGGAGTGAGCAGTTCTTC. Encoded protein: CASSQAGLGGSEQFF.

J is TRBJ2-7 and V is TRBV11-3, with D perhaps matching TRBD1 or TRBD2 (5 bases each). The CDR3 covers 13 residues. V was pared by 2 bases and J by 3 bases, with 8 bases between. CDR1 and CDR2 from the germline V gene are SGHNT and YENEEA. The CDR3 loop is CASSLQGRYEQYF. The DNA for the CDR3 is TGTGCCAGCAGCTTACAGGGACGCTACGAGCAGTACTTC.

This chain joins TRBV4-2 and TRBJ1-6; 8 bases line up with TRBD1. The CDR3 loop spans 18 amino acids. CDR1 LGHNA and CDR2 YNFKEQ come from the germline V gene. Trimming cost V 0 bases and J 7 bases; bases outside gene matches: 11. The CDR3 loop reads CASSQESQGAATNSPLHF. In nucleotides, the CDR3 is TGTGCCAGCAGCCAAGAAAGCCAGGGGGCAGCTACCAATTCACCCCTCCACTTT.

The chain couples TRBV9 to TRBJ1-2; D remains ambiguous. Germline assignment: CDR1 SGDLS and CDR2 YYNGEE. The CDR3 has 15 amino acids. V lost 0 bases, J lost 3 bases, and 12 bases lay in between. The CDR3 coding sequence is TGTGCCAGCAGCGTAGAGGTAGCGGGGTACTATGGCTACACCTTC. This encodes CASSVEVAGYYGYTF.

The gene calls are TRBV11-3 and TRBJ2-7, with D unresolved. Trimming shortened V by 3 bases and J by 4 bases, and 7 bases separated the two germline ends. Per germline, CDR1 SGHNT and CDR2 YENEEA. This CDR3 has 12 residues. CDR3 in amino acids: CASSLGHYEQYF. As DNA, the CDR3 is TGTGCCAGCAGCTTGGGCCATTACGAGCAGTACTTC.